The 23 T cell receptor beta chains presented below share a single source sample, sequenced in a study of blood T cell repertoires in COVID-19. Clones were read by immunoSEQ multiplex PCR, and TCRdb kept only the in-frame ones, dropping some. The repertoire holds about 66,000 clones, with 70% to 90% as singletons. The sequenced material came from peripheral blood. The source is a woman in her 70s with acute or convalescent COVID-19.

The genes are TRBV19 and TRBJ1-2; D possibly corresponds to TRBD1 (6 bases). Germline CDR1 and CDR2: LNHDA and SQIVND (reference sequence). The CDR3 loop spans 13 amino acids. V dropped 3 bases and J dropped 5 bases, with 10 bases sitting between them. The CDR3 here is CASSINREYGYTF. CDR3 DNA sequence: TGTGCCAGTAGTATTAACAGGGAGTATGGCTACACCTTC.

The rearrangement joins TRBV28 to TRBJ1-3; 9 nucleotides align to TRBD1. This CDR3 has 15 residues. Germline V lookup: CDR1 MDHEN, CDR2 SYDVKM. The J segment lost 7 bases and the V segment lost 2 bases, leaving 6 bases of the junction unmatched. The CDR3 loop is CASSLPGDRENTIYF. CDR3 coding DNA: TGTGCCAGCAGTTTACCAGGGGACAGGGAGAACACCATATATTTT.

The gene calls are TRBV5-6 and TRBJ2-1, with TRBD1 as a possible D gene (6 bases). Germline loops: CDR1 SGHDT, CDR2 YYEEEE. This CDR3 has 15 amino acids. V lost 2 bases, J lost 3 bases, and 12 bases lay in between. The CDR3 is CASSFGDRNYNEQFF. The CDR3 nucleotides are TGTGCCAGCAGCTTTGGTGACAGGAACTACAATGAGCAGTTCTTC.

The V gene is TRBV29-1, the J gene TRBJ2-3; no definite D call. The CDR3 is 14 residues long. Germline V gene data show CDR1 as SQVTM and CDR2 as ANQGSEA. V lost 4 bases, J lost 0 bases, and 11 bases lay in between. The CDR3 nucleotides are TGCAGCGTTGGCCCAGCGTATAGCACAGATACGCAGTATTTT. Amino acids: CSVGPAYSTDTQYF.

CDR3 bases: TGTGCCTGGACGAGGGAGAGAGACACCGGGGAGCTGTTTTTT. The encoded protein is CAWTRERDTGELFF. The chain recombines TRBV30 with TRBJ2-2; possibly TRBD2 for D (5 bases). V gave up 4 bases and J gave up 3 bases, with 12 bases separating them. Looked up from germline, CDR1 is GTSNPN and CDR2 is SVGIG (reference sequence). The CDR3 extends over 14 amino acids.

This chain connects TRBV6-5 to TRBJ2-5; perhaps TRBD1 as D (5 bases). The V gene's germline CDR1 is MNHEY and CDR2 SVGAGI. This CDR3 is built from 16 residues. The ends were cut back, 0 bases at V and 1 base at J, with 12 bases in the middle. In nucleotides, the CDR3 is TGTGCCAGCAGTTACTCGGGGCAGCCTTCCCAAGAGACCCAGTACTTC. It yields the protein CASSYSGQPSQETQYF.

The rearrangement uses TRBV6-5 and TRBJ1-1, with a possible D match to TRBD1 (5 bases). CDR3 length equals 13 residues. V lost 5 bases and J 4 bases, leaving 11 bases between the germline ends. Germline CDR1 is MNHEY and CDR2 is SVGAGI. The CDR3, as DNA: TGTGCCAGCAGTACCTGGCAGGGCACTGAAGCTTTCTTT. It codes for CASSTWQGTEAFF.

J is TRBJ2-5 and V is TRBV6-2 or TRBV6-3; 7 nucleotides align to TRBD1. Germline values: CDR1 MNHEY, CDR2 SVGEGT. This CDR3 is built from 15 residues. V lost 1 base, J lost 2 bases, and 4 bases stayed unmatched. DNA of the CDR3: TGTGCCAGCAGTTACTTCCCGGACAGGCAAGAGACCCAGTACTTC. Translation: CASSYFPDRQETQYF.

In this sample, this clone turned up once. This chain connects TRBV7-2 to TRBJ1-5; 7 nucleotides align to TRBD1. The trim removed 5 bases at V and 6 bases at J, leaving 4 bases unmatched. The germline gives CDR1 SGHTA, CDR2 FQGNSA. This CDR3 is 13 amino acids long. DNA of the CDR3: TGTGCCAGCAGCGCACAGGGGACTCAGCCCCAGCATTTT. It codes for CASSAQGTQPQHF.

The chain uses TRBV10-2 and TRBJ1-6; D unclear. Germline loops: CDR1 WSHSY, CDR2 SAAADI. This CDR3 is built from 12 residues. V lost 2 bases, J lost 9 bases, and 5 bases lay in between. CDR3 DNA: TGCGCCAGCAGTGAGAACTTTTCACCCCTCCACTTT. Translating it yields CASSENFSPLHF.

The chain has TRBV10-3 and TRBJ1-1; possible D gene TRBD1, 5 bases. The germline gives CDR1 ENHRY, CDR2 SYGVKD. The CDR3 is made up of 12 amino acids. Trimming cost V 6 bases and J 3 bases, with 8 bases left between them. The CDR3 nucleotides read TGTGCCATCAGAGGGGCTGACACTGAAGCTTTCTTT. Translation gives CAIRGADTEAFF.

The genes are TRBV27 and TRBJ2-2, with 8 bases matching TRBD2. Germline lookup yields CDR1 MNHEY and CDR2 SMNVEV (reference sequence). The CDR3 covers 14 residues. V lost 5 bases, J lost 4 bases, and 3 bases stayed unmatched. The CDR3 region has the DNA TGTGCCAGCAGTAGCGGGAGCTTCACCGGGGAGCTGTTTTTT. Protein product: CASSSGSFTGELFF.

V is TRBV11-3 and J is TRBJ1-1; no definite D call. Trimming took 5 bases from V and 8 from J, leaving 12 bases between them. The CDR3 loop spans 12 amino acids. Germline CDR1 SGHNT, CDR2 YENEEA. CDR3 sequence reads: CASSGGGPEAFF. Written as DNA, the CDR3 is TGTGCCAGCAGCGGCGGCGGGCCCGAAGCTTTCTTT.

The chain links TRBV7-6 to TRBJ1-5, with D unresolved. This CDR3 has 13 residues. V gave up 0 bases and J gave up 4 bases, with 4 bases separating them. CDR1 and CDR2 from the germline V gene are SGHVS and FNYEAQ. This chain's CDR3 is CASSLARNQPQHF. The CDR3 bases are TGTGCCAGCAGCTTAGCGAGAAATCAGCCCCAGCATTTT.

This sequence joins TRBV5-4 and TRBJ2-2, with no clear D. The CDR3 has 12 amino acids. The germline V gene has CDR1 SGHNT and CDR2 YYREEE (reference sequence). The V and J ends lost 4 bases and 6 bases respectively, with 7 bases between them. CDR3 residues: CASSPRAGELFF. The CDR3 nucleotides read TGTGCCAGCAGCCCTAGAGCCGGGGAGCTGTTTTTT.

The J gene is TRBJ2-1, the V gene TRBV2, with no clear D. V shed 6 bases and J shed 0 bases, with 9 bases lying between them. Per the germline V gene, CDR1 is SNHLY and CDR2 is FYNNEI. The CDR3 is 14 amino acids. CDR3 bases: TGTGCCAGCAGGATATCGAGCTCCTACAATGAGCAGTTCTTC. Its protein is CASRISSSYNEQFF. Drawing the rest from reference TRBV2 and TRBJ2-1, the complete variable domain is EPEVTQTPSHQVTQMGQEVILRCVPISNHLYFYWYRQILGQKVEFLVSFYNNEISEKSEIFDDQFSVERPDGSNFTLKIRSTKLEDSAMYFCASRISSSYNEQFFGPGTRLTVL.

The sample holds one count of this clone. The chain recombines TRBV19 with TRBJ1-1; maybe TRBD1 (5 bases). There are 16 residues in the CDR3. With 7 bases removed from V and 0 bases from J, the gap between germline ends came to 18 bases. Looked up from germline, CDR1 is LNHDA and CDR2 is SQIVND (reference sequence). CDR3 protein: CASIATAGAMNTEAFF. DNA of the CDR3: TGTGCCAGTATTGCGACAGCGGGTGCCATGAACACTGAAGCTTTCTTT.

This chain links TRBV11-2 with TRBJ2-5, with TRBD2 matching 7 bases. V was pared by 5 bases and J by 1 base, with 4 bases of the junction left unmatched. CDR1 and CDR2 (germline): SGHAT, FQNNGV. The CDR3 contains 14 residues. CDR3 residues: CASSPTSRQETQYF. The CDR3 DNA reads TGTGCCAGCAGCCCGACTAGCCGCCAAGAGACCCAGTACTTC.

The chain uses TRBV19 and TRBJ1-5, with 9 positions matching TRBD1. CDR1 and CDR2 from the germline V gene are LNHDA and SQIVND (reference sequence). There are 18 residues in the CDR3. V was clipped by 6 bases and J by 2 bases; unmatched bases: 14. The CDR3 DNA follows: TGTGCCAGTAGCAAGACAGGGGGACTTTATAGCGGCAATCAGCCCCAGCATTTT. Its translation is CASSKTGGLYSGNQPQHF.

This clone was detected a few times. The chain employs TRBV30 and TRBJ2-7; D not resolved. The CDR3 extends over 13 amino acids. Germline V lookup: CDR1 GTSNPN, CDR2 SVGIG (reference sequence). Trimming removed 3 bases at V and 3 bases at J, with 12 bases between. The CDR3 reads CAWREPGRYEQYF. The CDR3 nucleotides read TGTGCCTGGAGGGAGCCCGGTCGCTACGAGCAGTACTTC.

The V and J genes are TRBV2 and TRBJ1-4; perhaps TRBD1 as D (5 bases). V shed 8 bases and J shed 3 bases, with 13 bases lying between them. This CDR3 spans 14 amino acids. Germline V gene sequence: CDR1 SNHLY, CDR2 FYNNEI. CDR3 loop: CASCRRVANEKLFF. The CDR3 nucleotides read TGTGCCAGCTGCCGCAGGGTTGCTAATGAAAAACTGTTTTTT.

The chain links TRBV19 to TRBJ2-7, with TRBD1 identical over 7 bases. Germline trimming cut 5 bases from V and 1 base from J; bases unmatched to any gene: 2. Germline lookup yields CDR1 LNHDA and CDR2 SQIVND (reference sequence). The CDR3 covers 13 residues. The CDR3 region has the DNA TGTGCCAGTAGTGAGGGACAGTCCTACGAGCAGTACTTC. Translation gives CASSEGQSYEQYF.

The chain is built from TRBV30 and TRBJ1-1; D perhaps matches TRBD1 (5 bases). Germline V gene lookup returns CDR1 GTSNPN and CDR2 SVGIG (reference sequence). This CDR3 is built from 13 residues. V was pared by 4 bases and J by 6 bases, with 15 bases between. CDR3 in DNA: TGTGCCTGGACCCCGGGGGGGATAGCTGAAGCTTTCTTT. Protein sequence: CAWTPGGIAEAFF.